This T cell receptor (gamma chain) is drawn from a study of intestinal T cells in coeliac disease (dated by TCRdb to about 2020). Study-level background: In the TRG cohort, coeliac patients were much younger than controls, with a mean age of about 17 years compared with just under 55 years. The TCR-delta (TRD) cohort included duodenal biopsies from approximately 11 coeliac disease patients and approximately 11 non-coeliac controls. A second, larger TCR-gamma (TRG) cohort included duodenal biopsies from some 33 coeliac disease patients and roughly 20 non-coeliac controls.

Of note for this clone: There is no known antigen for this receptor. Base-call qualities are not available, and no considerably larger clone is one nucleotide away.

For each case, genomic DNA was isolated from ten 5-um FFPE scrolls with the QIAamp DNA FFPE tissue kit. To test whether coeliac disease could be classified from the TCR repertoire, the study used duodenal biopsies that were formalin-fixed paraffin-embedded, fully anonymised, and surplus to diagnostic needs. No clinical or histological suspicion of coeliac disease was present in controls, and upper endoscopy was performed in controls for reflux, dyspepsia or gastritis. Beyond this particular receptor, the publication reports: In training, clustering based on TRD kmers put all 20 or so biopsies in the right class, and the reported leave-one-out accuracy was 80% to 95%. FFPE-derived DNA was found to be relatively degraded, and loss of a proportion of TCR sequences in each sample was likely caused by this degradation. Age was significantly different between the coeliac and control groups, but splitting the analysis by age did not give a significant classification. Of about 54 biopsies, 51 (roughly 94%) were correctly classified by TRG clustering, which had a reported leave-one-out accuracy of around 87%. It was not possible to tell repeated CDR3 amino acid sequences apart from PCR duplicates.

Preparation of the library involved multiplex PCR. The instrument was an Ion Torrent PGM. The LymphoTrack kit, which has primers carrying Illumina adapters, was used to amplify TRG repertoires from roughly 200 ng of biopsy DNA. TRG amplicons were purified using AMPure XP beads, were quantified on a 2100 Bioanalyzer, and were pooled equimolarly. TRG libraries were sequenced on an Ion PGM instrument. In the authors' own workflow: Reads in which more than 10% of nucleotides fell below the per-patient third-quartile quality score were removed with FastX. IMGT/HighV-QUEST was used to align reads in order to assign V, D and J genes, locate CDR3 regions and judge functionality. Sequences were converted to amino acids, and every sequence predicted to be non-functional was removed. CDR3s were split into kmers, with and without positional annotation; kmer frequencies underwent PCA, and samples were clustered using all 1023 combinations of PCs 1-10. Leave-one-out cross-validation was used to validate the classification, with parameters re-optimised on the remaining samples in each round. Shannon diversity was calculated with the vegan R package from repeated random subsamples, each the size of the lowest read count. For TCRdb, the public reads were processed anew by CATT, and duplicate DNA sequences were folded into one row. The V and J calls were not made by the authors but by TCRdb's processing. For this sample the table gives 530 or so gamma-chain clones, of which over 40% were detected only once. Roughly 50% of the sample is held by the ten biggest clonotypes.

From the cysteine up to the phenylalanine, the CDR3 has a length of 13 residues. The retained sequence is limited to the CDR3, 39 bases, with the frame set at the first base. CDR1 VTNTFY and CDR2 YDVSTARD were looked up in the germline V gene (reference sequence). The origin of this receptor is a human donor who served as a control with a normal duodenal biopsy, not a healthy volunteer. The sequenced sample was a duodenal biopsy. The chain uses TRGV3 and TRGJ1 or TRGJ2. The DNA sequence reads TGTGCACCTGGGACAGGCACTCCTTATAAGAAACTCTTT. The translation is CAPGTGTPYKKLF.